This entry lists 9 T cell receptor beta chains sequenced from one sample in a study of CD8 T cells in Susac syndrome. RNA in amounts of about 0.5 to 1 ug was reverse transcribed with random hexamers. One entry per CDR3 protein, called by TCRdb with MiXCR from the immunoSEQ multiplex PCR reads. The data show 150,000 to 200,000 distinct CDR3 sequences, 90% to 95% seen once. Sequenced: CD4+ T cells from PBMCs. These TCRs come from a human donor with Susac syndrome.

The CDR3 reads CASSSGQSNQPQHF. CDR3 nucleotide sequence: TGCGCCAGCAGCTCGGGACAGTCCAATCAGCCCCAGCATTTT. The J gene is TRBJ1-5, the V gene TRBV5-1; 7 positions agree with TRBD1. CDR1 is SGHRS and CDR2 is YFSETQ in the germline V gene. The CDR3 length is 14 residues. With V trimmed by 3 bases and J by 3 bases, 3 bases remained unmatched.

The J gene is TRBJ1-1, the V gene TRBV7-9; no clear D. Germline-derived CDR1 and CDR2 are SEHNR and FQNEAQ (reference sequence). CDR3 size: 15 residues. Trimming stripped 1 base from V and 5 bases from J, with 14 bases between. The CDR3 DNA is TGTGCCAGCAGCTTAGGAGGAGGGTTTAAGACTGAAGCTTTCTTT. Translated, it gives CASSLGGGFKTEAFF.

CDR3 residues: CASSGRLGTEAFF. CDR3 nucleotides: TGTGCCAGCAGTGGGCGACTGGGCACTGAAGCTTTCTTT. This chain joins TRBV12-3 or TRBV12-4 and TRBJ1-1; D unclear. This CDR3 region has 13 residues. V lost 5 bases and J lost 4, with 11 bases in between.

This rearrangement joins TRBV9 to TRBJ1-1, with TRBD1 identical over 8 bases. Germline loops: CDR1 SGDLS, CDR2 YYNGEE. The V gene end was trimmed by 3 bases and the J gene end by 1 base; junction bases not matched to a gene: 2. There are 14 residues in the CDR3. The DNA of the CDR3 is TGTGCCAGCAGCGCTGGACAGGGGAACACTGAAGCTTTCTTT. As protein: CASSAGQGNTEAFF.

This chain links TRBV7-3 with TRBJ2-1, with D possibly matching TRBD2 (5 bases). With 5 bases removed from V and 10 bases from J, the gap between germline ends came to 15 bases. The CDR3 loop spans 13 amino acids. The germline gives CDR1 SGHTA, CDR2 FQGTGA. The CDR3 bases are TGTGCCAGCAGCCCCCAAGCGGTTGGGGAGCAGTTCTTC. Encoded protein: CASSPQAVGEQFF. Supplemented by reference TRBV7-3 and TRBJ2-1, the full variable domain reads GAGVSQTPSNKVTEKGKYVELRCDPISGHTALYWYRQSLGQGPEFLIYFQGTGAADDSGLPNDRFFAVRPEGSVSTLKIQRTERGDSAVYLCASSPQAVGEQFFGPGTRLTVL.

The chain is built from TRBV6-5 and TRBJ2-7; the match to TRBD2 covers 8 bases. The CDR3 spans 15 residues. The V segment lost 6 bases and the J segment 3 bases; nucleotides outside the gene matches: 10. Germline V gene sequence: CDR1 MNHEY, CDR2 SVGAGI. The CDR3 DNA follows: TGTGCCAGCAGCAAGGGAGGGACTAGATACTACGAGCAGTACTTC. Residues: CASSKGGTRYYEQYF.

The CDR3 spells CSAREGQGVTYNEQFF. The CDR3 DNA is TGCAGTGCTAGAGAAGGACAGGGGGTAACCTACAATGAGCAGTTCTTC. This chain links TRBV20-1 with TRBJ2-1; 10 bases line up with TRBD1. V dropped 0 bases and J dropped 2; count of bases not matched to a gene: 4. The germline gives CDR1 DFQATT, CDR2 SNEGSKA (reference sequence). CDR3 length equals 16 residues.

CDR3 DNA sequence: TGCAGTGCTAGTCGGGCAGATGGCTACACCTTC. This translates into CSASRADGYTF. The rearrangement uses TRBV20-1 and TRBJ1-2; D is unclear. The CDR3 totals 11 residues. V gave up 3 bases and J gave up 6 bases, with 8 bases separating them. Germline CDR1 reads DFQATT; CDR2 reads SNEGSKA (reference sequence).

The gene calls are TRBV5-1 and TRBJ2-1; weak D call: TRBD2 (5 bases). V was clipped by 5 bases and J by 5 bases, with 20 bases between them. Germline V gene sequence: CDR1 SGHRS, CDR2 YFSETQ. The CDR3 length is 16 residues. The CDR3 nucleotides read TGCGCCAGCAGAATTCTCCGGGGAGCCTTTGACAATGAGCAGTTCTTC. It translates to CASRILRGAFDNEQFF.